This TCR beta chain was captured in a study of blood T cell repertoires in COVID-19. This CDR3 is built from 15 residues. The J segment lost 7 bases and the V segment lost 4 bases, leaving 7 bases of the junction unmatched. Per the germline V gene, CDR1 is LGHDT and CDR2 is YNNKEL (reference sequence). The repertoire was sequenced with immunoSEQ multiplex PCR; TCRdb's copy has only in-frame clones and lacks some. This table has 88,000 or so clones, about 85% appearing once. The chain recombines TRBV3-1 (or the pseudogene TRBV3-2) with TRBJ1-6; 7 bases are shared with TRBD1. The sequenced sample consisted of peripheral blood. The TCR originated in a man aged 55 to 70 with acute or convalescent COVID-19. CDR3 in amino acids: CASSLYRGKNSPLHF. For the CDR3, the DNA is TGTGCCAGCAGCCTTTACAGGGGAAAGAATTCACCCCTCCACTTT.